This section outlines one T cell receptor (beta chain) sequence together with its context. Using immunoSEQ multiplex PCR, the repertoire was profiled, and TCRdb retains in-frame clones only, with some absent. The sample has 100,000 to 140,000 clones; about four fifths are singletons. The data originate from a study of blood T cell repertoires in COVID-19. Whole-study context: T cells, B-cell-depleted T cells, or PBMCs provided the cDNA or gDNA that served as material.

Looked up from germline, CDR1 is SGHRS and CDR2 is YFSETQ. The CDR3 spans 14 residues. The trim removed 2 bases at V and 7 bases at J, leaving 6 bases unmatched. This chain uses TRBV5-1 with TRBJ1-5; TRBD1 aligns across 7 bases. The sequenced sample consisted of peripheral blood. The sequence came from a man in his 70s with acute or convalescent COVID-19. CDR3 sequence: CASSLTGVGQPQHF. The CDR3 DNA reads TGCGCCAGCAGCTTAACAGGGGTCGGACAGCCCCAGCATTTT. The whole variable domain, remainder taken from reference TRBV5-1 and TRBJ1-5, is KAGVTQTPRYLIKTRGQQVTLSCSPISGHRSVSWYQQTPGQGLQFLFEYFSETQRNKGNFPGRFSGRQFSNSRSEMNVSTLELGDSALYLCASSLTGVGQPQHFGDGTRLSIL.